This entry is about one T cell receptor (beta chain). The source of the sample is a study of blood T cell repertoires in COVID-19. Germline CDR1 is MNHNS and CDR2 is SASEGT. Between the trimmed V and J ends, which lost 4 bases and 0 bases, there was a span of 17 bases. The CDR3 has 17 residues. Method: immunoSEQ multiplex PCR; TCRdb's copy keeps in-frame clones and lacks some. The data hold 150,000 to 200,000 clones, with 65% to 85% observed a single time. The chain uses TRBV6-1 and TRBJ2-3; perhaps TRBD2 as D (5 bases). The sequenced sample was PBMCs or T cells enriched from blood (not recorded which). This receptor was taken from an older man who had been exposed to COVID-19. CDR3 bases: TGTGCCAGCAGTGGTCACGAGCGGTCACCTAGCACAGATACGCAGTATTTT. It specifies CASSGHERSPSTDTQYF.